Listed below are T cell receptor beta chains from one sample, sequenced in a study of cytomegalovirus exposure and HLA in healthy donors. The repertoire was sequenced with immunoSEQ multiplex PCR; TCRdb's copy has only in-frame clones and lacks some. The table has about 160,000 clones, 82% seen once. The sample comprised PBMCs. These receptors originate from a girl under 10 years old in good health and CMV-seropositive. CDR3s include the opening cysteine and the closing phenylalanine or tryptophan. Each record gives: V gene, clone size, D gene, J gene, CDR3 protein, CDR3 DNA. A D gene is named only where the DNA matches it firmly. Clone size is shown for a subset of rows, as once, few, many or a class of expanded clone.

TRBV2	NA	NA	TRBJ1-6	CASSGSLLSSYNSPLHF	TGTGCCAGCAGTGGGAGCCTTCTGAGCTCCTATAATTCACCCCTCCACTTT
TRBV5-1	NA	TRBD1	TRBJ1-2	CASSYFEGQGGYTF	TGCGCCAGCAGTTATTTCGAGGGACAGGGGGGCTACACCTTC
TRBV6-5	NA	NA	TRBJ1-1	CASSATRSQAFF	TGTGCCAGCAGTGCCACGAGGTCCCAAGCTTTCTTT
TRBV19	NA	NA	TRBJ1-2	CASSIVRAHGYTF	TGTGCCAGTAGTATAGTCAGGGCCCATGGCTACACCTTC
TRBV5-6	NA	TRBD1	TRBJ2-7	CASSPQGSYEQYF	TGTGCCAGCAGCCCACAGGGGTCCTACGAGCAGTACTTC
TRBV4-1	NA	TRBD1	TRBJ1-2	CASSGGGQTGGYGYTF	TGCGCCAGCAGCGGAGGGGGGCAGACAGGGGGCTATGGCTACACCTTC
TRBV2	NA	NA	TRBJ2-6	CASRILVLRRSSGANVLTF	TGTGCCAGCAGGATATTGGTTCTGAGACGGAGCTCTGGGGCCAACGTCCTGACTTTC
TRBV4-1	NA	TRBD1	TRBJ2-1	CASSQGQGSYNEQFF	TGCGCCAGCAGCCAAGGACAGGGCTCCTACAATGAGCAGTTCTTC
TRBV28	NA	NA	TRBJ1-3	CASSLGGWGNTIYF	TGTGCCAGCAGTTTAGGGGGGTGGGGAAACACCATATATTTT
TRBV5-1	NA	TRBD2	TRBJ2-1	CASSLGLAGSEQFF	TGCGCCAGCAGCTTGGGACTAGCGGGTTCAGAGCAGTTCTTC
TRBV4-1	NA	NA	TRBJ2-3	CASSALGGQTDTQYF	TGCGCCAGCAGCGCCCTCGGGGGGCAGACAGATACGCAGTATTTT
TRBV30	NA	NA	TRBJ2-7	CAWRDRIRSYEQYF	TGTGCCTGGAGGGACAGAATAAGGTCCTACGAGCAGTACTTC
TRBV6-4	NA	TRBD1	TRBJ1-4	CASSAGRYRGIGEKLFF	TGTGCCAGCAGTGCAGGGCGTTACAGGGGAATTGGTGAAAAACTGTTTTTT
TRBV9	few	NA	TRBJ2-7	CASSASGTYSYEQYF	TGTGCCAGCAGCGCCTCCGGGACTTACTCCTACGAGCAGTACTTC
TRBV30	NA	TRBD2	TRBJ2-7	CAWRREGLYEQYF	TGTGCCTGGAGGCGGGAGGGCCTCTACGAGCAGTACTTC
TRBV7-6	NA	TRBD2	TRBJ2-5	CASSFPRLAAIQETQYF	TGTGCCAGCAGCTTTCCCCGACTAGCGGCAATCCAAGAGACCCAGTACTTC
TRBV7-3	NA	NA	TRBJ2-1	CASSLSGGHNEQFF	TGTGCCAGCAGCTTAAGTGGCGGGCACAATGAGCAGTTCTTC
TRBV27	NA	NA	TRBJ2-3	CASSYDRSFTDTQYF	TGTGCCAGCAGTTACGACAGGTCCTTCACAGATACGCAGTATTTT
TRBV9	NA	TRBD2	TRBJ2-7	CASSASPGLAGEAYEQYF	TGTGCCAGCAGCGCCTCCCCGGGACTAGCGGGAGAGGCGTACGAGCAGTACTTC
TRBV4-1	NA	NA	TRBJ2-5	CASSQPEDAYQETQYF	TGCGCCAGCAGCCAACCGGAGGATGCGTACCAAGAGACCCAGTACTTC